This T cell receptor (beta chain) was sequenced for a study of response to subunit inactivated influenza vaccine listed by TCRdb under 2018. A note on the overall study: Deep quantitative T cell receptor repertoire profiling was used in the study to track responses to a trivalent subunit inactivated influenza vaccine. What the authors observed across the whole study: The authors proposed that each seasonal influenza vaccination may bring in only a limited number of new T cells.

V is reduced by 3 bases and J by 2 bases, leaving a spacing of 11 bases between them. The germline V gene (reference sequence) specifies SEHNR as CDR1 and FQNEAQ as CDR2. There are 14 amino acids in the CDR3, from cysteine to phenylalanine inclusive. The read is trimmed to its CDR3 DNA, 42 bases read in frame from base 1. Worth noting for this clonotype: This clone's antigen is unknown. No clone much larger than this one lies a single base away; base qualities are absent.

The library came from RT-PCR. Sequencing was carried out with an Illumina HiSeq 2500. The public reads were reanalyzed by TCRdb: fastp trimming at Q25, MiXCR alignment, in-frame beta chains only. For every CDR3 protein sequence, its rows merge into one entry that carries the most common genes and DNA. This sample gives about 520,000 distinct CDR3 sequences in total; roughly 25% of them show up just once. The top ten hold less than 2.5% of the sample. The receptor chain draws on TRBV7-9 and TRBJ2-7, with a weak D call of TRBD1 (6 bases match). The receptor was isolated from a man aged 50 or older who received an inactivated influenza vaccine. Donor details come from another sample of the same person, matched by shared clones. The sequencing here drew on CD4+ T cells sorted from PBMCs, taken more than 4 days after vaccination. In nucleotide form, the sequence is TGTGCCAGCAGCTTCGGACAGCCACCCTACGAGCAGTACTTC. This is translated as CASSFGQPPYEQYF.